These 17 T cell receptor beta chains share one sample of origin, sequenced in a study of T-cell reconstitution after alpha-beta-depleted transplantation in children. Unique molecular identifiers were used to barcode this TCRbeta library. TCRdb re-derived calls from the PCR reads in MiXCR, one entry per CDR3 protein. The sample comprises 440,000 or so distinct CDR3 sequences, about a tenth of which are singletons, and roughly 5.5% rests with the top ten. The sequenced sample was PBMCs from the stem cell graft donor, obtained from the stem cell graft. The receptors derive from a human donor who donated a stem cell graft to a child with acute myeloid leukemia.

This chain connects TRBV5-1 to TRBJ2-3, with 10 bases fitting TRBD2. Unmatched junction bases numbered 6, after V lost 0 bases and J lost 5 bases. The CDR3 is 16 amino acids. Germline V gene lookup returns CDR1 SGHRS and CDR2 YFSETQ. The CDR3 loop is CASSLAASGGVDTQYF. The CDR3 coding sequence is TGCGCCAGCAGCTTGGCGGCTAGCGGGGGTGTAGATACGCAGTATTTT.

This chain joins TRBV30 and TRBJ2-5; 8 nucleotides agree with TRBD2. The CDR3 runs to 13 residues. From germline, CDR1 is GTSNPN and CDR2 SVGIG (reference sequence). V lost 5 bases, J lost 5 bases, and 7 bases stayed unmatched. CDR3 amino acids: CAWERESRETQYF. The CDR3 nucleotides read TGTGCCTGGGAGCGGGAGAGCAGGGAGACCCAGTACTTC. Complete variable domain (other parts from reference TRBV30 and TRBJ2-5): SQTIHQWPATLVQPVGSPLSLECTVEGTSNPNLYWYRQAAGRGLQLLFYSVGIGQISSEVPQNLSASRPQDRQFILSSKKLLLSDSGFYLCAWERESRETQYFGPGTRLLVL.

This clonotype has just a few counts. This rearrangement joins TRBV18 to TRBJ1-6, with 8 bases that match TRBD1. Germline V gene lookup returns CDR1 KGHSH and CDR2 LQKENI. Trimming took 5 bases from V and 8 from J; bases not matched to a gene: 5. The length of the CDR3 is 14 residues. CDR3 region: CASSSGGADSPLHF. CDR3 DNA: TGTGCCAGCTCATCAGGGGGCGCGGATTCACCCCTCCACTTT.

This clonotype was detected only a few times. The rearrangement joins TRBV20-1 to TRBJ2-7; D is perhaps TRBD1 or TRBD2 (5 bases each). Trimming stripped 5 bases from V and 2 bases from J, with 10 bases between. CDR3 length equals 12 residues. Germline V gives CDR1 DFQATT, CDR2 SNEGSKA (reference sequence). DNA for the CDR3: TGCAGTGCTCTTCGGGACGCCTACGAGCAGTACTTC. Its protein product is CSALRDAYEQYF.

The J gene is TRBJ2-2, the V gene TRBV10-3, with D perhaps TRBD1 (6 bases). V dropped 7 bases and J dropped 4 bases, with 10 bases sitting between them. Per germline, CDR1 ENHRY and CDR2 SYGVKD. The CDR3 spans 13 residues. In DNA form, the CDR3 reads TGTGCCATCAACGGACAGTTCACCGGGGAGCTGTTTTTT. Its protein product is CAINGQFTGELFF.

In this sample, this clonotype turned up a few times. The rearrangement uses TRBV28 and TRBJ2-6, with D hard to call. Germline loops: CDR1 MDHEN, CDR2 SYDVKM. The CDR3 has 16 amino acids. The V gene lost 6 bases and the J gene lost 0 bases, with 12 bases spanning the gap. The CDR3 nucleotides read TGTGCCAGCAGCCCCATATTCAGCTCTGGGGCCAACGTCCTGACTTTC. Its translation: CASSPIFSSGANVLTF.

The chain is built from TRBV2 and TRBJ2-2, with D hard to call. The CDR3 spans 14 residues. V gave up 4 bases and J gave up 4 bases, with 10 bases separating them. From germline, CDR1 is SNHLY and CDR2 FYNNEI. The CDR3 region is CASSVEWVTGELFF. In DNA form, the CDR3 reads TGTGCCAGCAGTGTCGAGTGGGTCACCGGGGAGCTGTTTTTT.

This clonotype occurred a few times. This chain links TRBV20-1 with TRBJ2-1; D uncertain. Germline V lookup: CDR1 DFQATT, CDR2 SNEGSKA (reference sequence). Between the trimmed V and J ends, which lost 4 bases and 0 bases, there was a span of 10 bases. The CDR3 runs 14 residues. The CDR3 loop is CSAIHGDSYNEQFF. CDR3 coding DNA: TGCAGTGCTATTCACGGCGACTCCTACAATGAGCAGTTCTTC.

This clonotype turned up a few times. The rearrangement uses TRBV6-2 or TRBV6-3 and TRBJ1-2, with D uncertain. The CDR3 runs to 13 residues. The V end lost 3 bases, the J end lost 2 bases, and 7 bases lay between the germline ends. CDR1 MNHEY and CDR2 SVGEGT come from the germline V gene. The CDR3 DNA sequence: TGTGCCAGCAGTTATACGGGGAACTATGGCTACACCTTC. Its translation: CASSYTGNYGYTF.

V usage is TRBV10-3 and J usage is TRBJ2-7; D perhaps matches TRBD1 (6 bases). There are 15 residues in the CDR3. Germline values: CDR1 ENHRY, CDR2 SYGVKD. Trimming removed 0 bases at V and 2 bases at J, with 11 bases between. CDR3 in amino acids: CAISESGGSPYEQYF. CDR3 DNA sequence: TGTGCCATCAGTGAGTCTGGGGGCTCCCCCTACGAGCAGTACTTC.

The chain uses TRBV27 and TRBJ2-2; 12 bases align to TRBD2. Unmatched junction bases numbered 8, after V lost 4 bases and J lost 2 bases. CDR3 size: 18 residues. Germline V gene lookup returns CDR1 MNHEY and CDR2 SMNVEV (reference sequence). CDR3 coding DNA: TGTGCCAGCAGTTCCACTAGCGGGGGGACCGATAACACCGGGGAGCTGTTTTTT. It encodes CASSSTSGGTDNTGELFF.

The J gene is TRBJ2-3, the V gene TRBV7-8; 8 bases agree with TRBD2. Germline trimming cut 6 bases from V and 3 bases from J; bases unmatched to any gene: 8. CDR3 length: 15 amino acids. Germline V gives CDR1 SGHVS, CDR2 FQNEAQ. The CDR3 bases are TGTGCCAGCAGATCCCCGGGACTAGAGACAGATACGCAGTATTTT. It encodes CASRSPGLETDTQYF.

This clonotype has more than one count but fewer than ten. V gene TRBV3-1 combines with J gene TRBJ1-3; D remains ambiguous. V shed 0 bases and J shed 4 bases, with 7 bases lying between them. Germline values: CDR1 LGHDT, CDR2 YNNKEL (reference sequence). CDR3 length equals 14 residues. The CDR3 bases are TGTGCCAGCAGCCAAGATATCGGAGGAAACACCATATATTTT. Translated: CASSQDIGGNTIYF. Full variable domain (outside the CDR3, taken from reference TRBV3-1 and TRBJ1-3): DTAVSQTPKYLVTQMGNDKSIKCEQNLGHDTMYWYKQDSKKFLKIMFSYNNKELIINETVPNRFSPKSPDKAHLNLHINSLELGDSAVYFCASSQDIGGNTIYFGEGSWLTVV.

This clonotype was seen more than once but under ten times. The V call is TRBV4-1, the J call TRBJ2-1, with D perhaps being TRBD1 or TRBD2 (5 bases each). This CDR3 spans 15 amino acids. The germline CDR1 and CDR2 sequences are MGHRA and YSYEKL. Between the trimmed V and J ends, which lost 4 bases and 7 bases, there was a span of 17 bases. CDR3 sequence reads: CASSREGARGNEQFF. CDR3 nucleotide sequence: TGCGCCAGCAGCCGAGAAGGGGCCCGGGGAAATGAGCAGTTCTTC.

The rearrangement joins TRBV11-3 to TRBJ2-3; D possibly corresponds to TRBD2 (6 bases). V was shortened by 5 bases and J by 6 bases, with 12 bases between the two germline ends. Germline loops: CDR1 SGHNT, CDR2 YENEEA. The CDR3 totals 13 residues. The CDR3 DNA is TGTGCCAGCAGCGGAGGGGTGGCGGATACGCAGTATTTT. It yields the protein CASSGGVADTQYF.

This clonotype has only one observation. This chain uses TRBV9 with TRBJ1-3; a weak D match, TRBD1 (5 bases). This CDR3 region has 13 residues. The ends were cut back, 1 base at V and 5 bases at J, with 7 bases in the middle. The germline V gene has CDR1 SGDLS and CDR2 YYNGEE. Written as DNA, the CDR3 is TGTGCCAGCAGCGTAACGGACAGAAACACCATATATTTT. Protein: CASSVTDRNTIYF.

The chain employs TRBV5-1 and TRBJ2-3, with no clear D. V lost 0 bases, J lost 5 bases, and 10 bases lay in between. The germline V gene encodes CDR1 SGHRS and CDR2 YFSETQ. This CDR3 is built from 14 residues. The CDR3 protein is CASSLGSYGDTQYF. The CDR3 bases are TGCGCCAGCAGCTTGGGTAGTTATGGAGATACGCAGTATTTT. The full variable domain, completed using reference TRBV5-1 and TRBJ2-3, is KAGVTQTPRYLIKTRGQQVTLSCSPISGHRSVSWYQQTPGQGLQFLFEYFSETQRNKGNFPGRFSGRQFSNSRSEMNVSTLELGDSALYLCASSLGSYGDTQYFGPGTRLTVL.